The T cell receptor beta chain under discussion was sequenced for a study of OX40 agonist ivuxolimab in advanced cancers. Study as a whole: Partial response was recorded in three patients: one hepatocellular carcinoma and two cutaneous melanoma cases.

The CDR3 is made up of 13 amino acids. The V gene's germline CDR1 is SGHAT and CDR2 FQDESV (reference sequence). V gave up 2 bases and J gave up 3 bases, with 7 bases separating them. Assay: immunoSEQ multiplex PCR; the TCRdb copy retains only in-frame clones and omits some. The repertoire holds some 35,000 clones, with about four fifths as singletons. Concerning this clone itself: What it binds is not known.

General observations from the study: The average count of expanded clones was higher among CD8+ T cells than among CD4+.

The sequence was collected from an adult with an advanced solid tumor such as melanoma, head and neck, liver or kidney cancer. Source: CD4+ or CD8+ T cells sorted from blood, taken in a trial of the OX40 agonist ivuxolimab. This sequence joins TRBV11-1 and TRBJ1-1; D is unresolved. The CDR3 sequence: CASSLLMDTEAFF. For the CDR3, the DNA is TGTGCCAGCAGCTTACTGATGGACACTGAAGCTTTCTTT.